The 20 T cell receptor beta chains in this list originate from one sample, sequenced in a study of yellow fever vaccine responses in identical twins. TCRdb recomputed calls from the RT-PCR reads with MiXCR, one row per CDR3 protein. Counted here are about 17,000 distinct CDR3 sequences, less than 75% occurring once; the ten biggest clones make up around 2%. The input for sequencing was T cells from blood (PBMCs), unsorted or a sorted subset (not recorded which), taken before or after yellow fever vaccination (not recorded which). These receptor sequences come from a woman younger than 30 who received the yellow fever vaccine.

This clonotype was observed a handful of times. V and J are TRBV4-1 and TRBJ2-5; D is perhaps TRBD1 (6 bases). Germline values: CDR1 MGHRA, CDR2 YSYEKL. The CDR3 extends over 13 amino acids. V was clipped by 3 bases and J by 3 bases, with 8 bases between them. The CDR3 loop reads CASSHAGEETQYF. The CDR3 DNA reads as TGCGCCAGCAGCCACGCAGGGGAAGAGACCCAGTACTTC.

The genes are TRBV20-1 and TRBJ1-5, with 7 positions matching TRBD1. CDR1 and CDR2 from the germline V gene are DFQATT and SNEGSKA (reference sequence). The CDR3 totals 11 residues. V trimming: 5 bases; J trimming: 14 bases; junction bases outside the gene matches: 9. In nucleotides, the CDR3 is TGCAGTGCTCCCAGGGGGGGGAGGAAGCATTTT. This sequence encodes CSAPRGGRKHF.

The genes are TRBV6-4 and TRBJ2-2; D not resolved. V was shortened by 5 bases and J by 0 bases, with 10 bases between the two germline ends. CDR1 and CDR2 (germline): MRHNA, SNTAGT. This CDR3 has 15 amino acids. The CDR3 sequence: CASSPEVSNTGELFF. The CDR3, as DNA: TGTGCCAGCAGTCCCGAGGTTTCGAACACCGGGGAGCTGTTTTTT.

The genes are TRBV2 and TRBJ2-1; D unresolved. CDR1 SNHLY and CDR2 FYNNEI come from the germline V gene. Deletions cut 6 bases from V and 0 bases from J, with 9 bases between. The CDR3 runs to 14 residues. Here the CDR3 reads CASSALGSYNEQFF. Written as DNA, the CDR3 is TGTGCCAGCAGCGCATTGGGCTCCTACAATGAGCAGTTCTTC.

The chain uses TRBV6-5 and TRBJ1-2, with a possible D match to TRBD1 (5 bases). V was cut by 2 bases and J by 4 bases, with 11 bases left in between. The germline CDR1 and CDR2 sequences are MNHEY and SVGAGI. The CDR3 sequence is 14 residues long. The CDR3 DNA follows: TGTGCCAGCAGTTACGGGGGGGGTGGCTATGGCTACACCTTC. This gives the protein CASSYGGGGYGYTF.

The chain has TRBV27 and TRBJ2-1, with D tentatively TRBD2 (5 bases). Germline CDR1 is MNHEY and CDR2 is SMNVEV (reference sequence). Trimming left V 2 bases short and J 4 bases short, with 12 bases between. The CDR3 runs to 15 residues. The CDR3 spells CASSLQTSGYNEQFF. The CDR3 coding sequence is TGTGCCAGCAGTTTACAGACCTCGGGGTACAATGAGCAGTTCTTC.

The chain recombines TRBV18 with TRBJ2-7; no definite D call. The CDR3 runs 13 residues. With 1 base removed from V and 3 bases from J, the gap between germline ends came to 7 bases. Looked up from germline, CDR1 is KGHSH and CDR2 is LQKENI. CDR3 in amino acids: CASSPQSDYEQYF. CDR3 sequence (DNA): TGTGCCAGCTCACCACAGAGCGACTACGAGCAGTACTTC.

The CDR3 spells CASSFAPWDEQFF. DNA of the CDR3: TGCGCCAGCAGCTTCGCCCCTTGGGATGAGCAGTTCTTC. The V call is TRBV5-1, the J call TRBJ2-1; D unclear. CDR1 is SGHRS, CDR2 YFSETQ, per germline. This CDR3 spans 13 amino acids. Deletions cut 2 bases from V and 8 bases from J, with 11 bases between.

The chain carries TRBV6-5 and TRBJ2-7; tentatively, D is TRBD1 or TRBD2 (5 bases each). The CDR3 contains 16 residues. CDR1 MNHEY and CDR2 SVGAGI come from the germline V gene. V shed 0 bases and J shed 5 bases, with 17 bases lying between them. As DNA, the CDR3 is TGTGCCAGCAGTTACTCGAGGGGAATGGGGTCGGACGAGCAGTACTTC. Protein sequence: CASSYSRGMGSDEQYF.

This clonotype was counted a few times. The chain carries TRBV18 and TRBJ2-3; D is ambiguous. This CDR3 is built from 16 residues. Germline V lookup: CDR1 KGHSH, CDR2 LQKENI. Trimming cost V 0 bases and J 4 bases, with 14 bases left between them. The CDR3 here is CASSPPRTHKADTQYF. The CDR3 DNA reads as TGTGCCAGCTCACCACCACGGACGCACAAAGCAGATACGCAGTATTTT. The full variable domain, with the rest looked up from reference TRBV18 and TRBJ2-3, is NAGVMQNPRHLVRRRGQEARLRCSPMKGHSHVYWYRQLPEEGLKFMVYLQKENIIDESGMPKERFSAEFPKEGPSILRIQQVVRGDSAAYFCASSPPRTHKADTQYFGPGTRLTVL.

CDR3 DNA sequence: TGTGCCACCAGCAGGGGGACGGGTAGCAATCAGCCCCAGCATTTT. Encoded protein: CATSRGTGSNQPQHF. This chain uses TRBV15 with TRBJ1-5; D is possibly TRBD1 (5 bases). The CDR3 consists of 15 residues. V was clipped by 3 bases and J by 0 bases, with 9 bases between them. The germline gives CDR1 LNHNV, CDR2 YYDKDF (reference sequence).

This rearrangement joins TRBV10-3 to TRBJ1-3; D may be TRBD1 (5 bases). V was shortened by 7 bases and J by 4 bases, with 8 bases between the two germline ends. CDR3 length: 12 amino acids. Germline V gene lookup returns CDR1 ENHRY and CDR2 SYGVKD. The CDR3 DNA sequence: TGTGCCATCACCAGGGCAGGAAACACCATATATTTT. Protein: CAITRAGNTIYF.

This chain links TRBV12-3 or TRBV12-4 with TRBJ1-2; unclear D gene. The CDR3 extends over 12 amino acids. Trimming removed 5 bases at V and 4 bases at J, with 8 bases between. The CDR3 loop reads CASSPESYGYTF. Here the CDR3 DNA reads TGTGCCAGCAGTCCCGAGTCCTATGGCTACACCTTC.

This clonotype was observed a handful of times. The chain employs TRBV12-3 or TRBV12-4 and TRBJ2-1; D uncertain. This CDR3 region has 15 residues. Trimming stripped 2 bases from V and 5 bases from J, with 13 bases between. The CDR3 coding sequence is TGTGCCAGCAGTTTACGCAGAATTGAAGACAATGAGCAGTTCTTC. It is translated as CASSLRRIEDNEQFF.

This clonotype came up once. This chain joins TRBV7-9 and TRBJ2-1; 9 nucleotides agree with TRBD2. V dropped 2 bases and J dropped 6; count of bases not matched to a gene: 5. Germline assignment: CDR1 SEHNR and CDR2 FQNEAQ (reference sequence). The CDR3 totals 15 residues. CDR3 in amino acids: CASSLPASGANEQFF. The CDR3 DNA follows: TGTGCCAGCAGCTTACCGGCTAGCGGGGCCAATGAGCAGTTCTTC. Full variable domain (remainder filled in from reference TRBV7-9 and TRBJ2-1): DTGVSQNPRHKITKRGQNVTFRCDPISEHNRLYWYRQTLGQGPEFLTYFQNEAQLEKSRLLSDRFSAERPKGSFSTLEIQRTEQGDSAMYLCASSLPASGANEQFFGPGTRLTVL.

The chain is built from TRBV15 and TRBJ1-2; 11 positions agree with TRBD1. This CDR3 contains 15 residues. Unmatched junction bases numbered 6, after V lost 1 base and J lost 8 bases. Germline-derived CDR1 and CDR2 are LNHNV and YYDKDF (reference sequence). The CDR3 here is CATSRVFGQGAGYTF. CDR3 bases: TGTGCCACCAGCAGAGTGTTCGGACAGGGGGCAGGCTACACCTTC.

The chain has TRBV6-1 and TRBJ2-7, with 7 positions matching TRBD2. V lost 4 bases to trimming and J lost 3 bases; unmatched junction nucleotides: 6. In germline, CDR1 is MNHNS, CDR2 SASEGT. The CDR3 contains 14 residues. The CDR3 region is CASSGDYGRYEQYF. The CDR3 nucleotides are TGTGCCAGCAGTGGGGACTACGGCCGCTACGAGCAGTACTTC.

The chain links TRBV7-2 to TRBJ2-3, with 9 bases lining up with TRBD2. The CDR3 totals 16 residues. Germline V lookup: CDR1 SGHTA, CDR2 FQGNSA. V was pared by 0 bases and J by 7 bases, with 8 bases of the junction left unmatched. The CDR3 DNA is TGTGCCAGCAGCTTAGCGCTGGCTAGCGGGATTCATACGCAGTATTTT. Its translation: CASSLALASGIHTQYF.

The chain has TRBV7-6 and TRBJ2-3; D remains unclear. V lost 2 bases, J lost 2 bases, and 17 bases lay in between. The CDR3 spans 17 residues. In germline, CDR1 is SGHVS, CDR2 FNYEAQ. The CDR3 nucleotides read TGTGCCAGCAGCTTATCGGCAGCCTTCCTAAACACAGATACGCAGTATTTT. The encoded protein is CASSLSAAFLNTDTQYF.

This sequence joins TRBV18 and TRBJ2-1; either TRBD1 or TRBD2 may supply D (6 bases each). The CDR3 has 15 residues. In germline, CDR1 is KGHSH, CDR2 LQKENI. Trimming cost V 7 bases and J 2 bases, with 15 bases left between them. CDR3 nucleotide sequence: TGTGCCAGCTGGGGGGCTAGCGAGACCTACAATGAGCAGTTCTTC. This translates into CASWGASETYNEQFF.